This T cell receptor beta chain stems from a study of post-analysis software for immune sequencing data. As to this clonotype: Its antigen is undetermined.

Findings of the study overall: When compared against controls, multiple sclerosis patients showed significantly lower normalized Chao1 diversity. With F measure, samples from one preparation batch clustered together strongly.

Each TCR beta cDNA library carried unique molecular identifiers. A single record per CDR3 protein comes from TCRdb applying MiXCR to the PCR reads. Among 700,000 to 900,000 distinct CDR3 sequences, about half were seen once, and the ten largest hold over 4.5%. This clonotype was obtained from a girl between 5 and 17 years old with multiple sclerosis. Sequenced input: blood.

CDR3 sequence reads: CASSRDTGVNTEAFF. The CDR3 DNA reads as TGCGCCAGCAGCCGGGACACCGGGGTGAACACTGAAGCTTTCTTT. The chain joins TRBV5-1 to TRBJ1-1; tentative D call: TRBD1 (6 bases). Trimming pared 4 bases from V and 0 bases from J, leaving 13 bases between. This CDR3 comprises 15 residues. Germline assignment: CDR1 SGHRS and CDR2 YFSETQ.